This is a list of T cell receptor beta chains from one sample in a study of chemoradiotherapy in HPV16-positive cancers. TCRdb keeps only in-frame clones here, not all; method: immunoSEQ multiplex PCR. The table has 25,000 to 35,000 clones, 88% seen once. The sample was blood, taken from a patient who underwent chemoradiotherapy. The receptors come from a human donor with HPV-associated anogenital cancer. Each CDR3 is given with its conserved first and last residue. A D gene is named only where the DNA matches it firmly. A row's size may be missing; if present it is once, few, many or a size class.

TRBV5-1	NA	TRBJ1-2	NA	TGCGCCAGCCGAGGAGCTAACTATGGCTACACCTTC	CASRGANYGYTF
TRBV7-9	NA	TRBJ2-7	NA	TGTGCCAGCAGCTTAAGAGCTAGTGCCTCCTACGAGCAGTACTTC	CASSLRASASYEQYF
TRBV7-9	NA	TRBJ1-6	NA	TGTGCCAGCAGCTTAGAAGGGCAGCGTTTTAAACCCCTCCACTTT	CASSLEGQRFKPLHF
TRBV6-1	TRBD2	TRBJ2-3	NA	TGTGCCAGCCGAGTAGCGGGGGGGCCAGATACGCAGTATTTT	CASRVAGGPDTQYF
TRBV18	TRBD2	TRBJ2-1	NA	TGTGCCAGCTCCCCGAGAGCGGGAGGGAGCTACAATGAGCAGTTCTTC	CASSPRAGGSYNEQFF
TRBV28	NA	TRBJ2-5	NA	TGTGCCAGCATAGGAGAGCTAAGGCCAACGGAAGAGACCCAGTACTTC	CASIGELRPTEETQYF
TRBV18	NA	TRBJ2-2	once	TGTGCCAGCTCACCCTGGAGTGTAGCGAACACCGGGGAGCTGTTTTTT	CASSPWSVANTGELFF
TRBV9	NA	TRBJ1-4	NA	TGTGCCAGCAGCGTTGAGACAGGCCCTAATGAAAAACTGTTTTTT	CASSVETGPNEKLFF
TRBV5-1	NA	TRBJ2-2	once	TGCGCCAGCAGGCGGGCAGGGAACCTGAACACCGGGGAGCTGTTTTTT	CASRRAGNLNTGELFF
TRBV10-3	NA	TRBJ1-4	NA	TGTGCCATCAGTGAGTCGTCCCTGAGGGAAAAACTGTTTTTT	CAISESSLREKLFF
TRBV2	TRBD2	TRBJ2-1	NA	TGTGCCCTAGCGGGGGGCTACAATGAGCAGTTCTTC	CALAGGYNEQFF
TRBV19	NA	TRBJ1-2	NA	TGTGCCAGTAGCCTCGGGACATCCAACTATGGCTACACCTTC	CASSLGTSNYGYTF
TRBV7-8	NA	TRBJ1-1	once	TGTGCCAGCAGCTTCTCCACTGAAGCTTTCTTT	CASSFSTEAFF
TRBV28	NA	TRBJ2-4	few	TGTGCCAGCAGTACACAGACACGGGGAGCCAAAAACATTCAGTACTTC	CASSTQTRGAKNIQYF
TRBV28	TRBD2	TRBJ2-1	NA	TGTGCCAGCAGTTTATTATCTAGCGGGAGAAAAAATGAGCAGTTCTTC	CASSLLSSGRKNEQFF
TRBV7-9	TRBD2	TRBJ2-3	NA	TGTGCCAGCAGCTTAGGGGCTAGCGGAGCTACAGATACGCAGTATTTT	CASSLGASGATDTQYF
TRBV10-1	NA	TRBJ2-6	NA	TGCGCCAGCAGTGAGTCAGTGGGGGCGCGGGGGGCCAACGTCCTGACTTTC	CASSESVGARGANVLTF
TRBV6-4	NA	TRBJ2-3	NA	TGTGCCAGCAGTGGGACAGCGGACAGCACAGATACGCAGTATTTT	CASSGTADSTDTQYF
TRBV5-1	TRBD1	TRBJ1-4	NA	TGCGCCAGCAGCATACAGGGGTCAACTAATGAAAAACTGTTTTTT	CASSIQGSTNEKLFF
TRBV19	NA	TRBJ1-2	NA	TGTGCCAGTATTGGCGACAGTAGCTATGGCTACACCTTC	CASIGDSSYGYTF
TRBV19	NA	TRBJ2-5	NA	TGTGCCAGTAGTATCCAATTCGCAGGGAACCAAGAGACCCAGTACTTC	CASSIQFAGNQETQYF
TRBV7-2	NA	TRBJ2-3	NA	TGTGCCAGCAGCTTAACAGATACGCAGTATTTT	CASSLTDTQYF
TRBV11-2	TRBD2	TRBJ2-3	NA	TGTGCCAGCAGCTCACCCCCCCGGGGGGAAACAGATACGCAGTATTTT	CASSSPPRGETDTQYF
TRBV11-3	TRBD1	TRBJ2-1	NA	TGTGCCAGCAGCCAAGGACAGGGGGTCAATGAGCAGTTCTTC	CASSQGQGVNEQFF
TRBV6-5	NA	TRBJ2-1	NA	TGTGCCAGCAGTCCCCAGGCAAATGAGCAGTTCTTC	CASSPQANEQFF
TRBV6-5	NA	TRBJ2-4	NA	TGTGCCAGCAGTCCGAGACCCGAAAACATTCAGTACTTC	CASSPRPENIQYF
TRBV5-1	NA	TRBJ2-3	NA	TGCGCCAGCCGTAAACAGGGAGGCGCAGATACGCAGTATTTT	CASRKQGGADTQYF
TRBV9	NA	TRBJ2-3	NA	TGTGCCAGCAGCCAGAGCCGGGGCGGGGCACAGACTACGCAGTATTTT	CASSQSRGGAQTTQYF
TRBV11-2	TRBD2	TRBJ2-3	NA	TGTGCCAGCAACCTAATGACTAGCGGGGGGGTGACGGATACGCAGTATTTT	CASNLMTSGGVTDTQYF
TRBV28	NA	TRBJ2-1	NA	TGTGCCAGCTTAGGGGGAGGCTACAATGAGCAGTTCTTC	CASLGGGYNEQFF
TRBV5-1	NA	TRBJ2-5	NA	TGCGCCAGCAGCTTGGCTGGGCGGGATCAAGAGACCCAGTACTTC	CASSLAGRDQETQYF
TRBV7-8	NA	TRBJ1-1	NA	TGTGCCAGCAGCTGGAGGGGGGACACTGAAGCTTTCTTT	CASSWRGDTEAFF
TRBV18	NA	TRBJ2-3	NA	TGTGCCAGCTCAACCCAGCGAGGTGGCACAGATACGCAGTATTTT	CASSTQRGGTDTQYF
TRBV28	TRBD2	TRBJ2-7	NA	TGTGCCAGCAGTTCTCTAGCGGGAAGAGACGAGCAGTACTTC	CASSSLAGRDEQYF
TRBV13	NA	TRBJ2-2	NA	TGTGCCAGCAGCTTGGGTGACGGGGAGCTGTTTTTT	CASSLGDGELFF
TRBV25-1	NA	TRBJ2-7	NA	TGTGCCAGCGGGGGCGCGGTTGGGGTCTCCTACGAGCAGTACTTC	CASGGAVGVSYEQYF
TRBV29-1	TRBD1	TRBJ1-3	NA	TGCAGCGCTGAAACAGGGGGCGGAAGAAACACCATATATTTT	CSAETGGGRNTIYF
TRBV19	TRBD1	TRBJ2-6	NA	TGTGCCAGTAGCGCAAACAGGGGGTCTGGGGCCAACGTCCTGACTTTC	CASSANRGSGANVLTF
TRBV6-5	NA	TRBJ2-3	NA	TGTGCCAGCAGCCGGCCCCCAGGGCGCACAGATACGCAGTATTTT	CASSRPPGRTDTQYF
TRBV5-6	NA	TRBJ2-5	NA	TGTGCCAGCAGCTTGGGGCCCCGCCAAGAGACCCAGTACTTC	CASSLGPRQETQYF
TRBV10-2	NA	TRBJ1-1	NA	TGCGCCAGCCGGGACGTGAACACTGAAGCTTTCTTT	CASRDVNTEAFF
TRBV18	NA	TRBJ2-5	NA	TGTGCCAGCTCCCTATCAGGAGGGCAAGAGACCCAGTACTTC	CASSLSGGQETQYF
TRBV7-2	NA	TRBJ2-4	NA	TGTGCCAGCAGCTTGCAGGGAAACATTCAGTACTTC	CASSLQGNIQYF
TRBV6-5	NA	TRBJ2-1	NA	TGTGCCAGCAGGGGACTTATAGGCAATGAGCAGTTCTTC	CASRGLIGNEQFF
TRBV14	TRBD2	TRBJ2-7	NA	TGTGCCAGCAGCCAAGCGATAGCGGGAGGGCCGTTAAACGAGCAGTACTTC	CASSQAIAGGPLNEQYF
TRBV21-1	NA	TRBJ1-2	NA	TGTGCCAGCAGCAAAGCCCCCCGGGACAGGGGAAACTATGGCTACACCTTC	CASSKAPRDRGNYGYTF
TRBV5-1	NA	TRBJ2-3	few	TGCGCCAGCAGCTTGGCGAGTTGGAGGGGAGGCGCAGATACGCAGTATTTT	CASSLASWRGGADTQYF
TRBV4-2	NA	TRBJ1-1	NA	TGTGCCAGCAGCCAAGCGGACAGACCTATGAACACTGAAGCTTTCTTT	CASSQADRPMNTEAFF
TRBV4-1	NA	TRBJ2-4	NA	TGCGCCAGCAGCCAAGCATTACTAGCCAAAAACATTCAGTACTTC	CASSQALLAKNIQYF
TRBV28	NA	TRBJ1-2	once	TGTGCCAGCAAAGCGGTGAACTATGGCTACACCTTC	CASKAVNYGYTF
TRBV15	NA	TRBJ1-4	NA	TGTGCCACCAGCAGAGATCAGGGATCAGAAAAACTGTTTTTT	CATSRDQGSEKLFF
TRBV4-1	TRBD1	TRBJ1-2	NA	TGCGCCAGCAGCCACGCAAAGGGACAGGGGGCGGTAGGGCTCTATGGCTACACCTTC	CASSHAKGQGAVGLYGYTF
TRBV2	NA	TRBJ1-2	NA	TGTGCCAGCAGCGATCCTTCCGACCTGCTGGGCTATGGCTACACCTTC	CASSDPSDLLGYGYTF
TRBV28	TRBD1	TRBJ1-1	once	TGTGCCAGCAGGACAGGGTGGACTGAAGCTTTCTTT	CASRTGWTEAFF
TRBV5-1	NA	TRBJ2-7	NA	TGCGCCAGCAGCTTGGAGACAGGATCTACCTACGAGCAGTACTTC	CASSLETGSTYEQYF
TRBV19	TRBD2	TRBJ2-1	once	TGTGCCAGTAGCGCCGGGACTAGGACAATTGAGCAGTTCTTC	CASSAGTRTIEQFF
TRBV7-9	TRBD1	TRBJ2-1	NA	TGTGCCAGCAGCTTAGGGGACAGGGGCATCTACAATGAGCAGTTCTTC	CASSLGDRGIYNEQFF